What follows is one T cell receptor (beta chain) and its context. Its antigen is not yet known. The record has no base qualities; no much larger clone is one base away. TCRbeta CDR3 regions were amplified from genomic DNA using the immunoSEQ Assay, a bias-controlled multiplex PCR. The authors' analysis ran thus. The number of nucleated cells in each sample was estimated from the amplification of reference gene primers within the assay. To quantify the absolute abundance of each unique TCRbeta CDR3 rearrangement, sequence reads were collapsed and filtered. For each sample, productive Simpson clonality was calculated as the square root of Simpson's diversity index across productive rearrangements. Not all clones reach the TCRdb copy of this immuneACCESS table, which keeps in-frame sequences only. Checked studies attribute under half of the gap to unresolved V genes and leave the rest unexplained. V, J and clone size were drawn from that table, and D and trimming were deduced from the DNA. The sample yields around 79,000 clones; 65% to 90% were counted once. The ten largest make up around 6% of the sample.

The sample originates from a study of blood T cell repertoires in COVID-19 (dated by TCRdb to 2020 to 2022). Study-wide context: Collaborator samples came from the United States, Italy and Spain and covered acute and convalescent phases of COVID-19. The material from the prospective study consisted of cDNA or gDNA derived from T cells, B-cell-depleted T cells, or PBMCs. The dataset comprised deeply sampled blood TCRbeta repertoires from subjects exposed to, actively infected with, or recovered from COVID-19. A freely available public database, intended as a resource for researchers studying the immune response to SARS-CoV-2, is where the repertoires were released. The samples were drawn from two sources: the first 160 participants of the ongoing ImmuneRACE study, and approximately 1,300 subjects contributed by 6 global collaborators. The sample metadata nearly always contained a de-identified subject ID, COVID-19 status, age in years and sex. Where HLA class I and class II types were available, the types were taken from metadata supplied by the sample provider, not from assay-based typing. Overall study outcomes, separate from this receptor: Clinical and demographic metadata were provided uncurated, with the amount varying by source and participant.

Whole blood was collected in K2EDTA tubes by collaborating institutions according to the institutions' own protocols. For TCRbeta analysis, collaborators shipped samples as frozen whole blood, isolated PBMCs, or DNA extracted from either of those sample types. The sequence came from a woman aged 55-70 years with acute or convalescent COVID-19. The sample taken for sequencing was peripheral blood.

The sequence in DNA is TGTGCCAGCAGCTTGCGCCGCTACTCCTACGAGCAGTACTTC. This gives the protein CASSLRRYSYEQYF. The chain joins TRBV5-8 to TRBJ2-7; the D gene assignment is ambiguous. From cysteine to phenylalanine, the CDR3 is 14 amino acids long. The only DNA kept is the CDR3, 42 bases in frame from the first base. CDR1 and CDR2 were assigned from the germline V gene as SGHTS and YDEGEE. Trimming at the junction amounts to 1 base on V and 0 bases on J, and the germline ends lie 8 bases apart. With all but the CDR3 taken from the reference TRBV5-8 and TRBJ2-7 genes, the full variable domain is: EAGVTQSPTHLIKTRGQQATLRCSPISGHTSVYWYQQALGLGLQFLLWYDEGEERNRGNFPPRFSGRQFPNYSSELNVNALELEDSALYLCASSLRRYSYEQYFGPGTRLTVT.